This T cell receptor (beta chain) is drawn from a study of cytomegalovirus exposure and HLA in healthy donors. Regarding the study as a whole: The authors later found HLA-associated TCR beta chains more clonally expanded than equally common others. Presence/absence analysis assumed near-uniform sequencing depth across donors.

Comment on this clone: The antigen is not known.

V was clipped by 6 bases and J by 7 bases; unmatched bases: 5. The CDR3 runs to 13 residues. The germline gives CDR1 MNHEY, CDR2 SVGAGI. The PCR ran on 60 Vbeta and 13 Jbeta primers. Here immunoSEQ multiplex PCR was the method, and the copy in TCRdb shows in-frame clones only, minus some. In the table there are about 90,000 clones, around 66% of which are singletons. What was sequenced was PBMCs. The V gene is TRBV6-5, the J gene TRBJ2-2, with 7 bases matching TRBD1. The clonotype was recovered from a man aged 25-45 years in good health and CMV-seronegative. The CDR3 DNA sequence: TGTGCCAGCAGGACAGGGAAGTTCGGGGAGCTGTTTTTT. Its translation: CASRTGKFGELFF.